This TCR beta chain derives from a study of blood T cell repertoires in COVID-19. Study at large: Specimens from acute and convalescent COVID-19 originated in the United States, Italy and Spain. T cells, B-cell-depleted T cells, or PBMCs provided the cDNA or gDNA that served as material.

Germline V lookup: CDR1 DFQATT, CDR2 SNEGSKA (reference sequence). This CDR3 has 13 residues. V trimming: 3 bases; J trimming: 7 bases; junction bases outside the gene matches: 7. Original processing notes: Amplification of reference gene primers was used by the study to estimate nucleated cell counts. Profiling relied on immunoSEQ multiplex PCR, and the TCRdb table lists in-frame clones only, not all of them. V and J calls and clone size are copied from that table; D and trimming were computed from the DNA. The sample records around 700,000 clones, more than 80% being singletons. The sample comprised peripheral blood. This chain uses TRBV20-1 with TRBJ2-7; 9 bases agree with TRBD2. The receptor was derived from a woman aged 18-29 years with acute or convalescent COVID-19. The CDR3 DNA is TGCAGTGCTAGTAGCGGGGGTCCAGGGGAGCAGTACTTC. Residues: CSASSGGPGEQYF.